The clone carrying this T cell receptor beta chain was observed a few times. The sample comes from a study of blood T cell repertoires in COVID-19. Study context: Donors in the United States, Italy and Spain gave samples during acute or convalescent COVID-19.

This CDR3 spans 20 amino acids. CDR1 and CDR2 (germline): MGHRA, YSYEKL. V dropped 3 bases and J dropped 5; count of bases not matched to a gene: 17. Profiled with immunoSEQ multiplex PCR; TCRdb holds only in-frame clones, not every one. The sample lists over 100,000 clones, 88% occurring once. The chain couples TRBV4-1 to TRBJ2-1; 12 positions match TRBD2. What was sequenced was peripheral blood. This clonotype was obtained from a man in his fifties with acute or convalescent COVID-19. The CDR3 DNA reads as TGCGCCAGCAGCCAGGCTTCCGTGGGGCTAGCGGGGGGGCCCAACAATGAGCAGTTCTTC. Protein product: CASSQASVGLAGGPNNEQFF.